The source of this T cell receptor (beta chain) is a study of T cell changes during pregnancy in multiple sclerosis. Generated by immunoSEQ multiplex PCR, the TCRdb table keeps only in-frame clones and is missing some. The data hold around 38,000 clones, with 75% to 95% observed a single time. V was pared by 4 bases and J by 0 bases, with 9 bases between. The CDR3 totals 14 residues. The germline V gene encodes CDR1 MNHEY and CDR2 SVGAGI. The V and J genes are TRBV6-5 and TRBJ2-5, with a possible D match to TRBD2 (6 bases). The sequencing here drew on CD8+ T cells from peripheral blood mononuclear cells, taken in the second trimester of pregnancy. This clonotype originated in a female donor with multiple sclerosis, enrolled in a pregnancy study. Here the CDR3 reads CASSSRGYQETQYF. As DNA, the CDR3 is TGTGCCAGCAGTTCCCGGGGGTACCAAGAGACCCAGTACTTC.